This T cell receptor (beta chain) was found in a study of blood T cells in healthy people across ages. Each sample had at least 6.5 million PBMCs isolated. V was clipped by 5 bases and J by 6 bases, with 19 bases between them. Germline lookup yields CDR1 SEHNR and CDR2 FQNEAQ (reference sequence). CDR3 size: 15 residues. PCR was performed a second time for roughly 7 to 12 cycles using a sample-barcoded 5' primer and a J-beta primer mix. Each CDR3 protein is one row after TCRdb ran MiXCR on the 5' RACE reads. The table shows 850,000 to 1,300,000 distinct CDR3 sequences, with roughly 45% occurring only once.

Sample: blood. The receptor was derived from an older woman in good health. V gene TRBV7-9 combines with J gene TRBJ2-5; the D is unclear. The CDR3 DNA sequence: TGTGCCAGCAGCCCTGATCGGCTCGTCATGAAGACCCAGTACTTC. Amino acids: CASSPDRLVMKTQYF.